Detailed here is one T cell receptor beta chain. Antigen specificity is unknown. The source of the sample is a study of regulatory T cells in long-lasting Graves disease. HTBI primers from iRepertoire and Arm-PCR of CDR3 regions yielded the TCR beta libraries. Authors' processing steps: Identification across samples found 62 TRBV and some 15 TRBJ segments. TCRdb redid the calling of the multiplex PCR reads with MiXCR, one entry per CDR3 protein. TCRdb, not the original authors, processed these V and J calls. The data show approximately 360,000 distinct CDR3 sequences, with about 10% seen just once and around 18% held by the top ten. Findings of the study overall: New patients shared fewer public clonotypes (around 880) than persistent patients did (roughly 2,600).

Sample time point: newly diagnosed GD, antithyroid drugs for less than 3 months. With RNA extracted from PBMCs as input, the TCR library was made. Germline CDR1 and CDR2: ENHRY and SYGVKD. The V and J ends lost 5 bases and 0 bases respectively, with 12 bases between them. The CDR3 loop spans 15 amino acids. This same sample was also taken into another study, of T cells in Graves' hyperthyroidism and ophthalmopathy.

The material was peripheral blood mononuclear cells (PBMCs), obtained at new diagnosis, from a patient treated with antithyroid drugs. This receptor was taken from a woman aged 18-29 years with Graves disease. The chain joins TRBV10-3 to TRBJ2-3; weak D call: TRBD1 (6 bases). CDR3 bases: TGTGCCATCAGTCGGACAGACCACAGCACAGATACGCAGTATTTT. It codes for CAISRTDHSTDTQYF.